This T cell receptor (beta chain) was documented in a study of graft-versus-host responses after intestinal transplantation. Notes on this clone: Its antigen is unidentified.

Both intraepithelial and lamina propria lymphocytes were released by processing graft tissue. The assay was immunoSEQ multiplex PCR, and TCRdb's table has in-frame clones only and misses some. This sample has approximately 15,000 clones, with 67% found just once. Germline V gene sequence: CDR1 MNHNY, CDR2 SVGAGI (reference sequence). This CDR3 is 13 amino acids long. Notes on the study in general: Present in recipient marrow, GvH clones included some that appeared first in ileum or blood.

The chain employs TRBV6-6 and TRBJ1-2, with D possibly TRBD1 on 6 matching bases. This TCR came from a human patient who received an intestinal transplant, so some T cells may come from the graft donor. Sequencing was performed on ileum tissue, taken 650 to 700 days after intestinal transplantation. In DNA, the CDR3 is TGTGCATCAGGACAGATTTTAAACTATGGCTACACCTTC. Protein product: CASGQILNYGYTF.